What follows are 27 T cell receptor beta chains derived from one specimen sequenced in a study of early T cells in non-severe SARS-CoV-2 infection. TCRdb itself ran the 5' RACE reads through MiXCR, one entry per CDR3 protein. The sample has tens of thousands of distinct CDR3 sequences; around 10% are singletons. Source: whole blood, taken at baseline. The receptors derive from an adult who was a healthcare worker with PCR-confirmed SARS-CoV-2 infection or an uninfected control (not recorded which).

This clonotype was found a few times. The chain joins TRBV4-3 to TRBJ2-1, with TRBD1 identical over 9 bases. Germline values: CDR1 LGHNA, CDR2 YSLEER. Trimming removed 1 base from V and 3 bases from J; junction bases left unmatched: 4. This CDR3 is 16 amino acids long. The CDR3 bases are TGCGCCAGCAGCCAAGGGACGACAGGGGGCTACAATGAGCAGTTCTTC. It codes for CASSQGTTGGYNEQFF.

Regarding this clonotype: This may stem from a read error, because a much larger clone lies one nucleotide away. This chain links TRBV5-6 with TRBJ2-5; TRBD2 matches at 9 bases. The length of the CDR3 is 12 residues. Germline V CDR1 and CDR2: SGHDT, YYEEEE. CDR3 sequence: CASRRLAENQYF. The CDR3 DNA reads TGTGCCAGCAGGAGACTAGCGGAGAACCAGTACTTC.

The genes are TRBV30 and TRBJ1-1, with a tentative D call TRBD1 (5 bases). Deletions cut 0 bases from V and 0 bases from J, with 11 bases between. The CDR3 runs to 15 residues. Per germline, CDR1 GTSNPN and CDR2 SVGIG (reference sequence). For the CDR3, the DNA is TGTGCCTGGAGTGTAGGGGTCAGACTGAACACTGAAGCTTTCTTT. This encodes CAWSVGVRLNTEAFF.

This rearrangement joins TRBV6-5 to TRBJ2-7, with D uncertain. Germline V gene sequence: CDR1 MNHEY, CDR2 SVGAGI. CDR3 length equals 14 residues. V gave up 0 bases and J gave up 3 bases, with 9 bases separating them. CDR3 nucleotide sequence: TGTGCCAGCAGTTACTCGAACCGGCGCTACGAGCAGTACTTC. Protein sequence: CASSYSNRRYEQYF.

The CDR3 region has the DNA TGTGCCAGCTCACCCGACAGGGCCACAGATACGCAGTATTTT. Its protein product is CASSPDRATDTQYF. J is TRBJ2-3 and V is TRBV18; TRBD1 agrees at 7 bases. The CDR3 is 14 amino acids. Trimming cost V 3 bases and J 2 bases; bases outside gene matches: 2. From germline, CDR1 is KGHSH and CDR2 LQKENI.

V usage is TRBV11-2 and J usage is TRBJ2-3; 11 nucleotides line up with TRBD1. After removal of 6 bases from V and 5 bases from J, the junction contained 10 bases not matched to a gene. The CDR3 runs 16 residues. Germline V gene lookup returns CDR1 SGHAT and CDR2 FQNNGV. CDR3 coding DNA: TGTGCCAGCAGTCTTCTTGGGGGACAGGGGGGAGATACGCAGTATTTT. Translating it yields CASSLLGGQGGDTQYF.

This chain connects TRBV7-8 to TRBJ2-5, with D perhaps being TRBD1 or TRBD2 (5 bases each). CDR3 length: 16 amino acids. Germline loops: CDR1 SGHVS, CDR2 FQNEAQ. The V gene lost 4 bases and the J gene lost 4 bases, with 19 bases spanning the gap. CDR3 protein: CASSSRSGGWRETQYF. As DNA, the CDR3 is TGTGCCAGCAGCTCCCGGAGTGGGGGTTGGAGAGAGACCCAGTACTTC.

Ten or more counts support this clonotype. The V call is TRBV25-1, the J call TRBJ1-2, with D uncertain. The V end lost 4 bases, the J end lost 4 bases, and 7 bases lay between the germline ends. Per germline, CDR1 MGHDK and CDR2 SYGVNS. This CDR3 region has 12 residues. The CDR3 is CASSGDSYGYTF. CDR3 nucleotide sequence: TGTGCCAGCAGTGGTGACTCCTATGGCTACACCTTC.

This clonotype has only a few counts. The CDR3 here is CASSQDRGPRAFF. As DNA, the CDR3 is TGTGCCAGCAGCCAAGATCGGGGTCCTCGGGCTTTCTTT. The chain carries TRBV3-1 and TRBJ1-1, with unresolved D. The length of the CDR3 is 13 residues. Trimming shortened V by 0 bases and J by 11 bases, and 13 bases separated the two germline ends. The germline V gene encodes CDR1 LGHDT and CDR2 YNNKEL (reference sequence).

This clonotype was counted only a few times. The chain carries TRBV9 and TRBJ2-3, with D tentatively TRBD1 or TRBD2 (6 bases each). There are 15 residues in the CDR3. V lost 4 bases and J 2 bases, leaving 14 bases between the germline ends. Germline values: CDR1 SGDLS, CDR2 YYNGEE. The CDR3 protein is CASSPGGGTTDTQYF. DNA for the CDR3: TGTGCCAGCAGCCCCGGGGGCGGCACCACAGATACGCAGTATTTT.

This clonotype was seen many times. The chain recombines TRBV30 with TRBJ1-5, with D possibly matching TRBD1 (6 bases). Germline CDR1 reads GTSNPN; CDR2 reads SVGIG (reference sequence). V dropped 1 base and J dropped 7 bases, with 14 bases sitting between them. The CDR3 loop spans 14 amino acids. For the CDR3, the DNA is TGTGCCTGGAGTGGTGGCGGGGGCACCCAGCCCCAGCATTTT. Translated: CAWSGGGGTQPQHF.

This clonotype is medium-sized within its sample. The J gene is TRBJ2-7, the V gene TRBV20-1; 9 bases line up with TRBD2. V was clipped by 0 bases and J by 2 bases; unmatched bases: 5. The length of the CDR3 is 15 residues. Germline V gene data show CDR1 as DFQATT and CDR2 as SNEGSKA (reference sequence). As DNA, the CDR3 is TGCAGTGCTAGAGATCAGGGCGGGGGGGCCTACGAGCAGTACTTC. Encoded protein: CSARDQGGGAYEQYF.

There are a few counts of this clonotype. The chain is built from TRBV20-1 and TRBJ2-2, with 8 bases that match TRBD2. CDR1 is DFQATT, CDR2 SNEGSKA, per germline (reference sequence). After removal of 0 bases from V and 6 bases from J, the junction contained 3 bases not matched to a gene. The CDR3 is 14 residues long. The CDR3 nucleotides read TGCAGTGCTAGAGAGGGTAGCGGGGCCGGGGAGCTGTTTTTT. This sequence encodes CSAREGSGAGELFF.

This clonotype was counted ten times or more. V gene TRBV10-3 combines with J gene TRBJ1-6; D perhaps matches TRBD1 (6 bases). The V and J ends lost 5 bases and 10 bases respectively, with 15 bases between them. Germline lookup yields CDR1 ENHRY and CDR2 SYGVKD. This CDR3 is built from 14 residues. Written as DNA, the CDR3 is TGTGCCATCAGTACGGCAGGGGAAGGCTCACCCCTCCACTTT. Its protein is CAISTAGEGSPLHF.

The V and J genes are TRBV10-3 and TRBJ2-7, with D perhaps being TRBD1 or TRBD2 (5 bases each). In germline, CDR1 is ENHRY, CDR2 SYGVKD. V was trimmed by 5 bases and J by 5 bases, leaving 13 bases between them. The CDR3 contains 13 residues. CDR3 in amino acids: CAISSGRPDEQYF. The CDR3 nucleotides read TGTGCCATCAGTTCGGGACGGCCTGACGAGCAGTACTTC.

This sequence joins TRBV7-9 and TRBJ1-1; D is undetermined. Germline V gene lookup returns CDR1 SEHNR and CDR2 FQNEAQ (reference sequence). The CDR3 runs to 15 residues. V was cut by 1 base and J by 5 bases, with 14 bases left in between. The CDR3 protein is CASSLVSQEGTEAFF. CDR3 bases: TGTGCCAGCAGCTTAGTATCTCAGGAGGGAACTGAAGCTTTCTTT.

This clonotype was counted once. V gene TRBV19 combines with J gene TRBJ1-5, with D maybe TRBD1 (5 bases). Germline CDR1 LNHDA, CDR2 SQIVND (reference sequence). The CDR3 has 13 residues. Trimming removed 3 bases from V and 9 bases from J, with 12 bases in between. CDR3 region: CASSILGEGPQHF. In nucleotides, the CDR3 is TGTGCCAGTAGTATCTTGGGGGAAGGGCCCCAGCATTTT.

By its share, this clonotype is medium-sized. The chain recombines TRBV20-1 with TRBJ2-3; D possibly corresponds to TRBD1 (6 bases). There are 12 residues in the CDR3. Deletions cut 5 bases from V and 5 bases from J, with 11 bases between. The V gene's germline CDR1 is DFQATT and CDR2 SNEGSKA (reference sequence). CDR3 sequence reads: CSAWGHQDTQYF. CDR3 in DNA: TGCAGTGCTTGGGGACACCAAGATACGCAGTATTTT.

V usage is TRBV4-1 and J usage is TRBJ2-7; 8 bases line up with TRBD1. The ends lost 1 base at V and 3 bases at J; junction bases unmatched: 8. The CDR3 is made up of 16 amino acids. Germline V gene lookup returns CDR1 MGHRA and CDR2 YSYEKL. This CDR3 is CASSQAEDRAFYEQYF. CDR3 nucleotides: TGCGCCAGCAGCCAAGCAGAGGACAGGGCCTTCTACGAGCAGTACTTC.

J is TRBJ1-5 and V is TRBV10-3; no clear D gene. V was cut by 2 bases and J by 2 bases, with 7 bases left in between. The CDR3 contains 14 residues. In germline, CDR1 is ENHRY, CDR2 SYGVKD. CDR3 DNA: TGTGCCATCAGTGAGGGGCCGGGCAATCAGCCCCAGCATTTT. Translating gives CAISEGPGNQPQHF.

The rearrangement links TRBV30 to TRBJ1-6; D is undetermined. CDR1 is GTSNPN, CDR2 SVGIG, per germline (reference sequence). The CDR3 has 14 amino acids. Trimming shortened V by 0 bases and J by 7 bases, and 10 bases separated the two germline ends. The CDR3 is CAWSVRVGNSPLHF. The CDR3 nucleotides read TGTGCCTGGAGTGTAAGGGTCGGAAATTCACCCCTCCACTTT.

A few counts support this clonotype. V gene TRBV10-3 combines with J gene TRBJ2-2; perhaps D is TRBD1 or TRBD2 (6 bases each). Germline CDR1 reads ENHRY; CDR2 reads SYGVKD. There are 15 residues in the CDR3. The V end was cut by 2 bases, the J end by 0 bases, with 7 bases between. The CDR3: CAISEGGPNTGELFF. CDR3 coding DNA: TGTGCCATCAGTGAGGGGGGGCCGAACACCGGGGAGCTGTTTTTT.

The chain joins TRBV7-9 to TRBJ1-6, with D unresolved. CDR3 size: 19 residues. Germline CDR1 is SEHNR and CDR2 is FQNEAQ (reference sequence). V lost 3 bases, J lost 0 bases, and 18 bases lay in between. The CDR3 DNA follows: TGTGCCAGCAGCTTTGATCGGTTGGGGTCGGACTCCTATAATTCACCCCTCCACTTT. This gives the protein CASSFDRLGSDSYNSPLHF. Using reference TRBV7-9 and TRBJ1-6 for the parts outside the CDR3, the full variable domain is DTGVSQNPRHKITKRGQNVTFRCDPISEHNRLYWYRQTLGQGPEFLTYFQNEAQLEKSRLLSDRFSAERPKGSFSTLEIQRTEQGDSAMYLCASSFDRLGSDSYNSPLHFGNGTRLTVT.

The chain carries TRBV4-3 and TRBJ2-3; TRBD2 is a possible D gene (5 bases). Trimming removed 0 bases from V and 4 bases from J, with 8 bases in between. CDR3 length equals 14 residues. Per germline, CDR1 LGHNA and CDR2 YSLEER. As DNA, the CDR3 is TGCGCCAGCAGCCAAGATATGGGAGCAGATACGCAGTATTTT. Translating gives CASSQDMGADTQYF.

The chain has TRBV11-3 and TRBJ2-2; no clear D gene. Germline-derived CDR1 and CDR2 are SGHNT and YENEEA. The CDR3 has 12 amino acids. V lost 3 bases, J lost 8 bases, and 7 bases lay in between. Written as DNA, the CDR3 is TGTGCCAGCAGCTTCATTACGGGGGAGCTGTTTTTT. Amino acids: CASSFITGELFF.

This clonotype was seen at least ten times. V gene TRBV20-1 combines with J gene TRBJ2-1, with 8 nucleotides matching TRBD1. From germline, CDR1 is DFQATT and CDR2 SNEGSKA (reference sequence). The V and J ends lost 7 bases and 7 bases, in that order; junction bases with no gene match: 6. This CDR3 has 12 amino acids. The CDR3 DNA follows: TGCAGTGGGACAGGGAGAGGGAATGAGCAGTTCTTC. It is translated as CSGTGRGNEQFF.

This clonotype was counted only a few times. The chain employs TRBV6-1 and TRBJ2-7; 12 bases match TRBD1. Germline assignment: CDR1 MNHNS and CDR2 SASEGT. The junction had 14 bases not matched to a gene; V was cut back by 8 bases and J by 6 bases. The CDR3 covers 16 residues. The CDR3 region has the DNA TGTGCCAGCGGAGGGGGGACAGGGGGCGTCAAGGCCGAGCAGTACTTC. Protein product: CASGGGTGGVKAEQYF.